This T cell receptor (beta chain) derives from a study of cytomegalovirus exposure and HLA in healthy donors. Study at large: Among roughly 190 million T cells, an earlier analysis found about 110 million unique TCR beta sequences.

The primer mix had 60 Vbeta and 13 Jbeta primers. Here immunoSEQ multiplex PCR was the method, and the copy in TCRdb shows in-frame clones only, minus some. This sample has about 150,000 clones, with around 84% found just once. Between the trimmed V and J ends, which lost 0 bases and 2 bases, there was a span of 10 bases. CDR1 and CDR2 (germline): LNHDA, SQIVND (reference sequence). The CDR3 consists of 15 residues. The sample taken for sequencing was PBMCs. The sequence came from a boy aged 2 to 10 in good health and CMV-seronegative. The V call is TRBV19, the J call TRBJ1-1; maybe TRBD1 (5 bases). The CDR3 nucleotides are TGTGCCAGTAGTATAGACGCGGGACCTAACACTGAAGCTTTCTTT. Its translation is CASSIDAGPNTEAFF. Complete variable domain (other parts from reference TRBV19 and TRBJ1-1): DGGITQSPKYLFRKEGQNVTLSCEQNLNHDAMYWYRQDPGQGLRLIYYSQIVNDFQKGDIAEGYSVSREKKESFPLTVTSAQKNPTAFYLCASSIDAGPNTEAFFGQGTRLTVV.